This T cell receptor beta chain was profiled in a study of blood T cells in healthy people across ages. The use of a sample-barcoded 5' primer and a J-beta primer mix characterized a second PCR of about 6 to 12 cycles. Each cDNA molecule was tagged by a template-switch adaptor that had 12 random nucleotides. TCRdb recomputed calls from the 5' RACE reads with MiXCR, one row per CDR3 protein. The table shows hundreds of thousands of distinct CDR3 sequences, with about 53% occurring only once. Per individual sample, total RNA of at least 6 micrograms was extracted. In its sample, this clonotype was seen once. This TCR was recovered from a man aged 55-75 years in good health. The specimen was blood.

CDR3 DNA sequence: TGTGCCAGCAGCTTAACTAGCGGGGCTATCCAAGAGACCCAGTACTTC. It encodes CASSLTSGAIQETQYF. The rearrangement links TRBV11-2 to TRBJ2-5; 10 bases are shared with TRBD2. V was clipped by 2 bases and J by 1 base; unmatched bases: 4. CDR3 size: 16 residues. CDR1 is SGHAT and CDR2 is FQNNGV in the germline V gene.